The 22 T cell receptor beta chains given below trace back to one sample, sequenced in a study of blood T cell repertoires in COVID-19. Assay: immunoSEQ multiplex PCR; the TCRdb copy retains only in-frame clones and omits some. The sample carries about 210,000 clones, 81% recorded once. Sequenced input: PBMCs or T cells enriched from blood (not recorded which). Receptor source: a man aged 35 to 55 who had recovered from COVID-19.

This clone was seen more than once but under ten times. The CDR3 DNA is TGTGCCAGCAGCGGCCGCGCCGGGAGATCCTATGGCTACACCTTC. It encodes CASSGRAGRSYGYTF. V and J are TRBV7-2 and TRBJ1-2, with no clear D. This CDR3 spans 15 amino acids. CDR1 and CDR2 from the germline V gene are SGHTA and FQGNSA. With 5 bases removed from V and 4 bases from J, the gap between germline ends came to 17 bases.

The chain employs TRBV6-2 or TRBV6-3 and TRBJ2-1; 11 positions agree with TRBD2. The CDR3 is 15 residues long. J was trimmed by 4 bases and V by 6 bases; bases with no gene match: 5. Germline V lookup: CDR1 MNHEY, CDR2 SVGEGT. CDR3 coding DNA: TGTGCCAGCAGCGCCCTAGCGGGAGGTTACAATGAGCAGTTCTTC. Protein sequence: CASSALAGGYNEQFF.

This clone was seen only a few times. The chain recombines TRBV14 with TRBJ2-5; 7 bases are shared with TRBD2. Germline CDR1 is SGHDN and CDR2 is FVKESK. The CDR3 has 15 residues. V trimming: 3 bases; J trimming: 1 base; junction bases outside the gene matches: 5. This CDR3 reads CASSHRGLTQETQYF. CDR3 nucleotide sequence: TGTGCCAGCAGCCACCGGGGACTAACCCAAGAGACCCAGTACTTC.

The chain employs TRBV5-1 and TRBJ1-4; D is undetermined. This CDR3 contains 15 residues. Per germline, CDR1 SGHRS and CDR2 YFSETQ. The V end was cut by 6 bases, the J end by 1 base, with 13 bases between. The chain's CDR3 is CASTLEGRTNEKLFF. For the CDR3, the DNA is TGCGCCAGCACCCTCGAGGGCCGAACTAATGAAAAACTGTTTTTT.

In this sample, this clone turned up a few times. The chain carries TRBV5-4 and TRBJ2-5, with 7 bases fitting TRBD1. Losses at the gene ends were 3 bases for V and 1 base for J; bases not matched to a gene: 6. Germline assignment: CDR1 SGHNT and CDR2 YYREEE (reference sequence). The CDR3 is 15 residues long. This chain's CDR3 is CASSSYRGTQETQYF. The DNA of the CDR3 is TGTGCCAGCAGCTCCTACAGGGGCACCCAAGAGACCCAGTACTTC.

The count of this clone is one. V gene TRBV12-5 combines with J gene TRBJ1-1, with no clear D. This CDR3 spans 14 amino acids. With 7 bases removed from V and 5 bases from J, the gap between germline ends came to 17 bases. The germline V gene has CDR1 LGHNT and CDR2 FRNRAP. The CDR3 DNA sequence: TGTGCTAGTGCCCCGGACGGGGAGGGAACTGAAGCTTTCTTT. This gives the protein CASAPDGEGTEAFF.

The rearrangement links TRBV29-1 to TRBJ2-5; TRBD2 matches 10 bases. V gave up 3 bases and J gave up 4 bases; unmatched junction bases: 5. Germline V gene lookup returns CDR1 SQVTM and CDR2 ANQGSEA. This CDR3 is built from 14 residues. The CDR3: CSVEGQRGGETQYF. The CDR3 bases are TGCAGCGTTGAGGGTCAGCGGGGGGGAGAGACCCAGTACTTC.

The chain combines TRBV3-1 (or the pseudogene TRBV3-2) with TRBJ2-2; D gene unclear. This CDR3 has 12 amino acids. Trimming cost V 4 bases and J 6 bases, with 6 bases left between them. The germline gives CDR1 LGHDT, CDR2 YNNKEL (reference sequence). The CDR3 DNA follows: TGTGCCAGCAGCCGCAAGCCCGGGGAGCTGTTTTTT. Protein: CASSRKPGELFF.

The J gene is TRBJ2-3, the V gene TRBV7-3, with 9 bases identical to TRBD2. Germline V gene sequence: CDR1 SGHTA, CDR2 FQGTGA. V trimming: 0 bases; J trimming: 0 bases; junction bases outside the gene matches: 13. There are 20 residues in the CDR3. The CDR3 region has the DNA TGTGCCAGCAGCTTAACCCCAAGTGGCGGACTAGCGAAAAGCACAGATACGCAGTATTTT. Translation gives CASSLTPSGGLAKSTDTQYF.

As concerns this clone: Additional DNA sequences in this sample encode the identical CDR3. The J gene is TRBJ1-1, the V gene TRBV11-3, with TRBD1 matching 9 bases. This CDR3 spans 14 amino acids. Germline assignment: CDR1 SGHNT and CDR2 YENEEA. V dropped 3 bases and J dropped 1; count of bases not matched to a gene: 0. CDR3 in amino acids: CASSLGQGNTEAFF. The CDR3 bases are TGTGCCAGCAGCTTGGGACAGGGGAACACTGAAGCTTTCTTT.

The rearrangement links TRBV18 to TRBJ2-7; maybe TRBD2 (5 bases). Per the germline V gene, CDR1 is KGHSH and CDR2 is LQKENI. The V gene lost 6 bases and the J gene lost 6 bases, with 18 bases spanning the gap. The CDR3 length is 14 residues. This chain's CDR3 is CASSPSGGPGEQYF. CDR3 DNA sequence: TGTGCCAGCTCCCCGTCTGGAGGCCCAGGCGAGCAGTACTTC.

The sample holds a few counts of this clone. V is TRBV5-6 and J is TRBJ1-2, with D possibly TRBD1 on 6 matching bases. This CDR3 is built from 13 residues. V was clipped by 7 bases and J by 4 bases, with 14 bases between them. Germline V gene sequence: CDR1 SGHDT, CDR2 YYEEEE. The CDR3 reads CASVRGAGYGYTF. DNA of the CDR3: TGTGCCAGCGTCCGGGGGGCAGGCTATGGCTACACCTTC. Based on the CDR3 plus reference TRBV5-6 and TRBJ1-2, the full variable domain is DAGVTQSPTHLIKTRGQQVTLRCSPKSGHDTVSWYQQALGQGPQFIFQYYEEEERQRGNFPDRFSGHQFPNYSSELNVNALLLGDSALYLCASVRGAGYGYTFGSGTRLTVV.

This clone was counted a single time. V is TRBV5-1 and J is TRBJ2-1; 9 bases agree with TRBD1. Germline CDR1 and CDR2: SGHRS and YFSETQ. There are 13 residues in the CDR3. The V segment lost 0 bases and the J segment 12 bases; nucleotides outside the gene matches: 4. The CDR3 nucleotides read TGCGCCAGCAGCTTGGGGGACAGGGTTTTGCAGTTCTTC. Its protein product is CASSLGDRVLQFF.

CDR3 protein: CAERATGDSTPLHF. The CDR3 DNA sequence: TGTGCCGAGCGGGCTACAGGGGATTCGACACCCCTCCACTTT. V and J are TRBV2 and TRBJ1-6; 7 nucleotides line up with TRBD1. Germline CDR1 SNHLY, CDR2 FYNNEI. The CDR3 is 14 residues long. Unmatched junction bases numbered 15, after V lost 11 bases and J lost 11 bases.

The V and J genes are TRBV5-5 and TRBJ2-1; TRBD1 matches 7 bases. After removal of 4 bases from V and 3 bases from J, the junction contained 1 base not matched to a gene. CDR1 SGHKS and CDR2 YYEKEE come from the germline V gene (reference sequence). CDR3 length equals 13 residues. The CDR3: CASSRQGYNEQFF. The CDR3 bases are TGTGCCAGCAGCCGACAGGGCTACAATGAGCAGTTCTTC.

The V and J genes are TRBV27 and TRBJ2-1; 8 bases agree with TRBD1. Germline values: CDR1 MNHEY, CDR2 SMNVEV (reference sequence). Trimming removed 4 bases from V and 2 bases from J; junction bases left unmatched: 4. The CDR3 runs to 15 residues. In nucleotides, the CDR3 is TGTGCCAGCAGTTCGGGACAGGCGACCTACAATGAGCAGTTCTTC. Its protein is CASSSGQATYNEQFF.

The chain employs TRBV12-3 or TRBV12-4 and TRBJ1-5; D perhaps matches TRBD1 (5 bases). CDR3 length equals 13 residues. Trimming removed 7 bases at V and 9 bases at J, with 16 bases between. As DNA, the CDR3 is TGTGCCAGCAAGGGGCAAGGGGCGTCGCCCCAGCATTTT. Amino acids: CASKGQGASPQHF.

The V gene is TRBV7-9, the J gene TRBJ2-6, with no clear D. Germline V gene data show CDR1 as SEHNR and CDR2 as FQNEAQ (reference sequence). The CDR3 is 17 amino acids. V lost 2 bases, J lost 1 base, and 12 bases lay in between. CDR3 nucleotide sequence: TGTGCCAGCAGCTTATTAGACAAGGATTCTGGGGCCAACGTCCTGACTTTC. Encoded protein: CASSLLDKDSGANVLTF.

V and J are TRBV5-1 and TRBJ1-2, with D perhaps matching TRBD1 (6 bases). V dropped 4 bases and J dropped 8 bases, with 15 bases sitting between them. The CDR3 loop spans 13 amino acids. The V gene's germline CDR1 is SGHRS and CDR2 YFSETQ. The CDR3 spells CASSAQGTGGYTF. DNA of the CDR3: TGCGCCAGCAGCGCACAGGGTACTGGAGGCTACACCTTC.

Written as DNA, the CDR3 is TGTGCCAGCAGCGCAATGAACAGGAATTCACCCCTCCACTTT. This translates into CASSAMNRNSPLHF. The rearrangement joins TRBV2 to TRBJ1-6; TRBD1 might be the D (5 bases). CDR1 is SNHLY and CDR2 is FYNNEI in the germline V gene. Deletions cut 6 bases from V and 7 bases from J, with 13 bases between. The CDR3 sequence is 14 residues long.

The rearrangement links TRBV18 to TRBJ2-2; D call uncertain. This CDR3 spans 16 amino acids. Trimming left V 4 bases short and J 0 bases short, with 12 bases between. Germline V lookup: CDR1 KGHSH, CDR2 LQKENI. This CDR3 reads CASSLYAPTNTGELFF. CDR3 bases: TGTGCCAGCTCACTGTATGCGCCGACGAACACCGGGGAGCTGTTTTTT.

The gene calls are TRBV5-6 and TRBJ1-2, with 10 bases that match TRBD1. Germline V gene data show CDR1 as SGHDT and CDR2 as YYEEEE. The CDR3 runs 13 residues. V lost 5 bases and J lost 7; bases outside the gene matches: 5. Written as DNA, the CDR3 is TGTGCCAGCAGGGGACAGGGGCTCCCTGGCTACACCTTC. It encodes CASRGQGLPGYTF.